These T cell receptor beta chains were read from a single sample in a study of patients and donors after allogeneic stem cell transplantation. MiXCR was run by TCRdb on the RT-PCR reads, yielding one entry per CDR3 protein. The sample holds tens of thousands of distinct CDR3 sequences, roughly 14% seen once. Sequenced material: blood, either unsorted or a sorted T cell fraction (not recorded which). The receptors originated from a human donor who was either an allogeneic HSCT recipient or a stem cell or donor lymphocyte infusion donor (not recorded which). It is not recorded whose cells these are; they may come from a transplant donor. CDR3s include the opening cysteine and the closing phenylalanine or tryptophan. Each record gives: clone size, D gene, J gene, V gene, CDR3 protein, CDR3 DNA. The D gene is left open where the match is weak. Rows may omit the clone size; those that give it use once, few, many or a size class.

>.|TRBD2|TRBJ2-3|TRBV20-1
CSAAGLAGDTSSTDTQYF
TGCAGTGCTGCTGGACTAGCGGGGGATACGTCTAGCACAGATACGCAGTATTTT
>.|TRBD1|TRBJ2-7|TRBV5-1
CAGSFGQGITEEQYF
TGCGCCGGCAGCTTCGGACAGGGCATTACGGAAGAGCAGTACTTC
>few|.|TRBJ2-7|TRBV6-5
CASSYGAGHYEQYF
TGTGCCAGCAGTTACGGGGCAGGACACTACGAGCAGTACTTC
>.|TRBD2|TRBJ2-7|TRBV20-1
CSAATAGTSGYEQYF
TGCAGTGCTGCAACCGCCGGGACTAGCGGCTACGAGCAGTACTTC
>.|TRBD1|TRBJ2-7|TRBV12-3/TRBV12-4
CASSYGTGGTYEQYF
TGTGCCAGCAGTTACGGGACAGGGGGAACCTACGAGCAGTACTTC
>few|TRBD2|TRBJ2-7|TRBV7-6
CASSFNSGSSYEQYF
TGTGCCAGCAGCTTTAATAGCGGGAGCTCCTACGAGCAGTACTTC
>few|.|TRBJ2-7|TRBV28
CASSLGDISYEQYF
TGTGCCAGCAGCCTAGGGGACATCTCCTACGAGCAGTACTTC
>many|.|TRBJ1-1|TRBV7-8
CASSLKQLNTEAFF
TGTGCCAGCAGCTTGAAGCAGTTGAACACTGAAGCTTTCTTT
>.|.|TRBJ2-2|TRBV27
CASSLTGQNSGNTGELFF
TGTGCCAGCAGTTTAACCGGACAGAACTCCGGGAACACCGGGGAGCTGTTTTTT
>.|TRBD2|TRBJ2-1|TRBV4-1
CASAGGSSYNEQFF
TGCGCCAGCGCTGGCGGGAGCTCCTACAATGAGCAGTTCTTC
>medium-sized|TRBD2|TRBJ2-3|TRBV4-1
CASSQSLAGGNLDTQYF
TGCGCCAGCAGCCAATCCCTAGCGGGAGGGAACTTGGATACGCAGTATTTT
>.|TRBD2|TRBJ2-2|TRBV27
CASSLILAGGPPGELFF
TGTGCCAGCAGTTTAATCCTAGCGGGAGGGCCGCCCGGGGAGCTGTTTTTT
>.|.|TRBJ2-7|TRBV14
CASSQDWSDTYEQYF
TGTGCCAGCAGCCAAGATTGGTCGGACACCTACGAGCAGTACTTC
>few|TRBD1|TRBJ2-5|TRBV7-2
CASSLGGQVQETQYF
TGTGCCAGCAGCTTAGGCGGACAGGTCCAAGAGACCCAGTACTTC
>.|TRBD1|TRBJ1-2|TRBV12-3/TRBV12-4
CASSPPDRGRVRGGYTF
TGTGCCAGCAGTCCCCCGGACAGGGGGCGCGTACGGGGAGGCTACACCTTC
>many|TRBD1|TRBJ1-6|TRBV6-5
CASSSVRQGASPLHF
TGTGCCAGCAGTTCCGTACGACAGGGGGCATCACCCCTCCACTTT
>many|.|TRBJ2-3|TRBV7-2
CASSLVTGTDTQYF
TGTGCCAGCAGCTTAGTTACGGGCACAGATACGCAGTATTTT
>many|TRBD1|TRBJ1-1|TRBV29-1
CSVEEEAGTAAFF
TGCAGCGTTGAAGAAGAAGCCGGGACAGCGGCTTTCTTT
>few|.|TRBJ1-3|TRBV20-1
CSAREPAGNTIYF
TGCAGTGCTAGAGAACCGGCTGGAAACACCATATATTTT
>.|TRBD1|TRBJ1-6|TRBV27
CASSSGQGAPQPLHF
TGTGCCAGCAGTTCGGGACAGGGGGCGCCACAGCCCCTCCACTTT
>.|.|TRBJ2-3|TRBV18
CASSPPRDALADTQYF
TGTGCCAGCTCACCGCCCCGGGACGCATTAGCGGATACGCAGTATTTT
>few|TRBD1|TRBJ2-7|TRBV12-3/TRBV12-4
CASRPGQSSYEQYF
TGTGCCAGCAGACCGGGACAGAGCTCCTACGAGCAGTACTTC
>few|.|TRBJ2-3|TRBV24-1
CATSDPRTDTQYF
TGTGCCACCAGTGATCCCCGAACAGATACGCAGTATTTT
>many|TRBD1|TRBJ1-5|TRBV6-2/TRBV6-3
CASSYDVVFGTGNQPQHF
TGTGCCAGCAGTTACGACGTTGTTTTCGGGACAGGCAATCAGCCCCAGCATTTT
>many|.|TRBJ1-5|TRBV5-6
CASSLVGSNQPQHF
TGTGCCAGCAGCTTAGTAGGTAGCAATCAGCCCCAGCATTTT
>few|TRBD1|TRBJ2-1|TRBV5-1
CASRDRDRLVNEQFF
TGCGCCAGCAGAGACCGGGACAGGTTGGTCAATGAGCAGTTCTTC
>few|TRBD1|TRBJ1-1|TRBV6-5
CASSTRTGANTEAFF
TGTGCCAGCAGTACTAGGACAGGGGCGAACACTGAAGCTTTCTTT
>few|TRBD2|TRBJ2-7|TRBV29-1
CSVVTSGRSLSYEQYF
TGCAGCGTGGTGACTAGCGGGAGGTCCCTCTCCTACGAGCAGTACTTC
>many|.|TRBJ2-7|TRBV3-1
CASSQVLYSSYEQYF
TGTGCCAGCAGCCAAGTTCTGTACAGTTCCTACGAGCAGTACTTC
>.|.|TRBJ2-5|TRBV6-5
CASSSTGVQETQYF
TGTGCCAGCAGTTCGACAGGAGTACAAGAGACCCAGTACTTC
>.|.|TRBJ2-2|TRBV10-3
CAISETDPGRNTGELFF
TGTGCCATCAGTGAGACGGATCCCGGGAGGAACACCGGGGAGCTGTTTTTT
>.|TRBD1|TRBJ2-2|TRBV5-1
CACSSGQGASNTGELFF
TGCGCCTGCAGCTCAGGACAGGGGGCTTCGAACACCGGGGAGCTGTTTTTT
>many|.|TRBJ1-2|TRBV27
CASSETGNYGYTF
TGTGCCAGCAGTGAGACAGGAAACTATGGCTACACCTTC
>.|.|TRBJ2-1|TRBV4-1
CASSLKRLYNEQFF
TGCGCCAGCAGCCTTAAGAGGCTATACAATGAGCAGTTCTTC
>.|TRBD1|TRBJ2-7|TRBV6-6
CASSSGTGIYEQYF
TGTGCCAGCAGTTCCGGGACAGGGATCTACGAGCAGTACTTC
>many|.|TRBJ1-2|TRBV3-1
CASSQRLAASLSLYGYTF
TGTGCCAGCAGCCAACGTCTGGCAGCGTCTTTGTCCCTTTATGGCTACACCTTC
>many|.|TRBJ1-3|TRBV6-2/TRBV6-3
CASRRWTGNTIYF
TGTGCCAGCCGTCGTTGGACTGGAAACACCATATATTTT
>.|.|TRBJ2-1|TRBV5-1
CASSLSHGQTLSYNEQFF
TGCGCCAGCAGCTTGTCGCACGGGCAGACCCTCTCCTACAATGAGCAGTTCTTC
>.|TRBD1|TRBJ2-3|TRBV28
CASSLWGTGAQSTDTQYF
TGTGCCAGCAGTTTATGGGGGACAGGGGCCCAAAGCACAGATACGCAGTATTTT
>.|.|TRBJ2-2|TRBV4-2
CASSPLYTGELFF
TGTGCCAGCAGCCCTCTTTACACCGGGGAGCTGTTTTTT
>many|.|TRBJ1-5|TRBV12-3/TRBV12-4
CASSFLGNQPQHF
TGTGCCAGCAGTTTTCTAGGCAATCAGCCCCAGCATTTT
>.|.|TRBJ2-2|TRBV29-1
CSGILPGGPAGELFF
TGCAGCGGCATACTCCCTGGGGGACCGGCCGGGGAGCTGTTTTTT
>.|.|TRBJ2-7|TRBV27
CASGARDPYEQYF
TGTGCCAGCGGAGCTAGGGATCCCTACGAGCAGTACTTC
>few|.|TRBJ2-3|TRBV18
CASSPRPVDTDTQYF
TGTGCCAGCTCACCACGACCGGTAGACACAGATACGCAGTATTTT
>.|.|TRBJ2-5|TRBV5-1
CASSLLETQYF
TGCGCCAGCAGCCTCTTAGAGACCCAGTACTTC
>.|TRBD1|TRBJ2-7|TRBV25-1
CARVRQGPTYEQYF
TGTGCCAGGGTAAGACAGGGTCCCACCTACGAGCAGTACTTC
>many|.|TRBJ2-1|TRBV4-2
CASSRGGIATYNEQFF
TGTGCCAGCAGCCGAGGTGGGATTGCGACATACAATGAGCAGTTCTTC
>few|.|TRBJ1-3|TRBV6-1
CASSVGQSSGNTIYF
TGTGCCAGCAGTGTTGGGCAGAGCTCTGGAAACACCATATATTTT
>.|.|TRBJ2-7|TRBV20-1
CSARGNTHEQYF
TGCAGTGCTAGAGGTAACACACACGAGCAGTACTTC
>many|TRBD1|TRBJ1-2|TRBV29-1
CSVAGKETGDGYGYTF
TGCAGCGTTGCAGGGAAGGAGACAGGGGATGGCTATGGCTACACCTTC
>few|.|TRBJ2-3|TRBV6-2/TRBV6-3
CASSYFRDVRGDTQYF
TGTGCCAGCAGTTACTTCCGGGACGTACGGGGAGATACGCAGTATTTT
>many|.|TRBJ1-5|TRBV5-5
CASSWGGGNSNQPQHF
TGTGCCAGCAGCTGGGGAGGGGGAAATAGCAATCAGCCCCAGCATTTT
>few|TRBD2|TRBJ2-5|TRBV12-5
CASGLGLAHQETQYF
TGTGCTAGTGGTTTGGGACTAGCGCACCAAGAGACCCAGTACTTC
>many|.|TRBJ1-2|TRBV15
CATSRDRIYGYTF
TGTGCCACCAGCAGAGACAGGATCTATGGCTACACCTTC
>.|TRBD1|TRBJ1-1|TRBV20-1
CSAAGTGNTEAFF
TGCAGTGCTGCCGGGACAGGGAACACTGAAGCTTTCTTT
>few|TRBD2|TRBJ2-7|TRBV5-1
CASRFEGGAYEQYF
TGCGCCAGCAGATTTGAGGGAGGGGCCTACGAGCAGTACTTC
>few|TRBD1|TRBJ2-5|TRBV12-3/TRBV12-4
CASSAGQGAAGTQYF
TGTGCCAGCAGCGCAGGACAGGGGGCGGCTGGGACCCAGTACTTC
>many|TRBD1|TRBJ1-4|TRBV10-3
CAISESDRSNEKLFF
TGTGCCATCAGTGAGTCGGACAGGAGCAATGAAAAACTGTTTTTT
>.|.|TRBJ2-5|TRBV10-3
CAISDREETQYF
TGTGCCATCAGTGACAGGGAAGAGACCCAGTACTTC
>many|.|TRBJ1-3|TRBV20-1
CSARDYAPSGNTIYF
TGCAGTGCTAGAGATTACGCCCCCTCTGGAAACACCATATATTTT